Below, 7 T cell receptor beta chains from the same sample are listed, as sequenced in a study of blood T cells in healthy people across ages. Primed by a sample-barcoded 5' primer and a J-beta primer mix, a second PCR proceeded for about 7 to 11 cycles. TCRdb re-derived calls from the 5' RACE reads in MiXCR, one entry per CDR3 protein. Among more than 450,000 distinct CDR3 sequences, about 26% were seen once, and the ten largest hold approximately 4%. The same sample was also used in a study of T cells of mothers and their children.

Sequencing input: blood. The receptor source for this set is a boy between 2 and 10 years old in good health.

This clonotype has a handful of counts. In DNA form, the CDR3 reads TGTGCCGGACCCGGGACAGGGACATCGGACACCGGGGAGCTGTTTTTT. Amino acid sequence: CAGPGTGTSDTGELFF. The rearrangement uses TRBV6-2 or TRBV6-3 and TRBJ2-2; TRBD1 matches at 9 bases. Trimming at V came to 11 bases and at J to 3 bases, leaving 13 bases not matched to a gene. CDR1 and CDR2 from the germline V gene are MNHEY and SVGEGT. The CDR3 is made up of 16 amino acids.

This clonotype was recorded a few times. The chain combines TRBV6-5 with TRBJ2-7; D ambiguous. The CDR3 runs to 14 residues. The V end lost 0 bases, the J end lost 3 bases, and 9 bases lay between the germline ends. The germline V gene has CDR1 MNHEY and CDR2 SVGAGI. The chain's CDR3 is CASSYSSADYEQYF. For the CDR3, the DNA is TGTGCCAGCAGTTACTCATCCGCGGACTACGAGCAGTACTTC.

This clonotype was observed a few times. The chain recombines TRBV10-3 with TRBJ2-4, with no clear D. Between the trimmed V and J ends, which lost 0 bases and 1 base, there was a span of 10 bases. Germline loops: CDR1 ENHRY, CDR2 SYGVKD. This CDR3 spans 16 amino acids. CDR3 bases: TGTGCCATCAGTGAGTCGAAGGGTTGGGCCAAAAACATTCAGTACTTC. Its translation: CAISESKGWAKNIQYF.

V and J are TRBV5-1 and TRBJ2-5, with TRBD1 matching over 9 bases. Trimming cost V 4 bases and J 5 bases; bases outside gene matches: 9. There are 15 residues in the CDR3. Germline V lookup: CDR1 SGHRS, CDR2 YFSETQ. The CDR3 here is CASSRAGTGSETQYF. The DNA of the CDR3 is TGCGCCAGCAGCCGGGCCGGGACAGGGAGCGAGACCCAGTACTTC.

The V and J genes are TRBV7-9 and TRBJ1-2, with a weak D call TRBD1 (6 bases). This CDR3 is 15 amino acids long. With 1 base removed from V and 6 bases from J, the gap between germline ends came to 15 bases. Germline assignment: CDR1 SEHNR and CDR2 FQNEAQ (reference sequence). CDR3 sequence reads: CASSLDRAPLDGYTF. In nucleotides, the CDR3 is TGTGCCAGCAGCTTAGACAGGGCTCCGCTTGATGGCTACACCTTC.

V usage is TRBV9 and J usage is TRBJ2-5; possibly TRBD2 for D (7 bases). Near its end, the DNA agrees better with TRBJ2-1, so the J call may be wrong. This CDR3 has 16 amino acids. Germline-derived CDR1 and CDR2 are SGDLS and YYNGEE. The chain's CDR3 is CASSVGAGARYNEQFF. CDR3 in DNA: TGTGCCAGCAGCGTAGGTGCGGGGGCGAGATACAATGAGCAGTTCTTC.

The rearrangement joins TRBV27 to TRBJ1-5; tentative D call: TRBD1 (5 bases). The V and J ends lost 2 bases and 5 bases respectively, with 25 bases between them. The CDR3 is 19 residues long. The germline V gene has CDR1 MNHEY and CDR2 SMNVEV (reference sequence). The CDR3 spells CASSLRGAGFYYGDQPQHF. The CDR3 nucleotides are TGTGCCAGCAGTTTAAGAGGGGCAGGTTTTTATTATGGGGATCAGCCCCAGCATTTT.